The present entry profiles one T cell receptor (beta chain) with its context. Its specificity is unknown. This entry is derived from a study of cytomegalovirus exposure and HLA in healthy donors. The study's findings and limits: Later, TCR association rates were found to vary by HLA locus, highest for DRB1 and lowest for HLA-C.

Both 60 Vbeta primers and 13 Jbeta primers went into the PCR. Profiling relied on immunoSEQ multiplex PCR, and the TCRdb table lists in-frame clones only, not all of them. The sample contains more than 95,000 clones, approximately 75% of which appear only once. Germline V lookup: CDR1 LGHNA, CDR2 YNFKEQ. This CDR3 has 13 amino acids. The germline V and J ends were trimmed by 5 bases and 8 bases, with 13 bases remaining between them. The sample taken for sequencing was PBMCs. The clonotype was recovered from a woman in her seventies in good health and CMV-seropositive. The J gene is TRBJ2-1, the V gene TRBV4-2, with D uncertain. This CDR3 is CASSLPSSHEQFF. CDR3 sequence (DNA): TGTGCCAGCAGCTTACCTAGTTCCCATGAGCAGTTCTTC.